This TCR beta chain is from a study of blood T cell repertoires in COVID-19. Study in general: Acute and convalescent COVID-19 samples came from the United States, Italy and Spain. The analysed material was cDNA or gDNA that came from T cells, B-cell-depleted T cells, or PBMCs.

As originally analysed: Reference gene primer amplification in the assay estimated nucleated cell counts. Generated by immunoSEQ multiplex PCR, the TCRdb table keeps only in-frame clones and is missing some. That table is the source of V, J and clone size, and D and trimming were worked out from the DNA. The repertoire includes 200,000 to 250,000 clones, about four fifths of them detected once, and 2.9% sits in the top ten. What was sequenced was peripheral blood. The TCR originated in a man aged 50-60 years with active or convalescent COVID-19.

The CDR3 region has the DNA TGCGCCAGCAGCTCTACAGGGGCCGTGGGGACTGAAGCTTTCTTT. The encoded protein is CASSSTGAVGTEAFF. The genes are TRBV5-1 and TRBJ1-1; 7 bases fit TRBD1. V lost 3 bases, J lost 5 bases, and 10 bases stayed unmatched. The germline CDR1 and CDR2 sequences are SGHRS and YFSETQ. CDR3 size: 15 residues.